This T cell receptor (beta chain) was identified in a study of tumor and adjacent non-tumor tissue in lung cancer. The overall study: Histology: under 15 adenocarcinoma, a couple of squamous cell carcinoma, 1 small cell lung cancer. Patients were aged about 30 to 85, some 10 men and 4 to 6 women, stage I to III.

A modified ARM-PCR protocol with three rounds of nested PCR amplified TCRbeta. TCRdb re-derived calls from the multiplex PCR reads in MiXCR, one entry per CDR3 protein. The data hold more than 120,000 distinct CDR3 sequences, with around 60% observed a single time. No cell sorting was done before RNA was extracted from the tissue. Germline values: CDR1 ENHRY, CDR2 SYGVKD. The CDR3 contains 13 residues. V shed 6 bases and J shed 3 bases, with 10 bases lying between them. The sequence derives from a man between 60 and 75 years old with small cell lung cancer. V usage is TRBV10-3 and J usage is TRBJ2-3; possible D gene TRBD1, 6 bases. Sequencing was done on a sample of lung tumor tissue. CDR3 in DNA: TGTGCCATCAGCAGAGGGGGAACAGATACGCAGTATTTT. It yields the protein CAISRGGTDTQYF.